In this sample, the clone carrying this TCR beta chain turned up once. Its antigen is still unknown. Germline CDR1 and CDR2: MNHEY and SVGAGI. Trimming removed 11 bases from V and 4 bases from J, with 21 bases in between. The CDR3 totals 14 residues. The sample originates from a study of CD8+ T cells in alopecia areata. Study details: Those patients who were treated received oral tofacitinib, which was given at 5 to 10 mg twice daily for moderate-to-severe alopecia areata.

Following RNA extraction, reverse transcription yielded cDNA that acted as the sequencing template. Generated by immunoSEQ multiplex PCR, the TCRdb table keeps only in-frame clones and is missing some. Of hundreds of thousands of clones in the sample, about two thirds were seen once. Specimens obtained from alopecia areata patients comprised lesional scalp punch biopsies and peripheral blood. General observations from the study: Patients shared TCRs less clearly than mice did, possibly for HLA-related reasons.

The sample here was CD4+ T cells sorted from blood, taken at week 0. The sequence came from a human donor with alopecia areata. The chain has TRBV6-5 and TRBJ2-7; D possibly corresponds to TRBD1 (6 bases). CDR3 residues: CAGHRVGIFYEQYF. Written as DNA, the CDR3 is TGTGCCGGACACAGGGTTGGGATTTTTTACGAGCAGTACTTC.